These 23 T cell receptor beta chains were all obtained from the same sample, sequenced in a study of technical replicates of blood from a handful of donors. Only in-frame clones appear in the TCRdb table, and some are missing; sequencing was by immunoSEQ multiplex PCR. There are 65,000 to 95,000 clones in the sample; approximately 86% occur only once, and about 5.1% lies in the top ten. The sequencing input was PBMCs. These TCRs come from a human donor in good health. Some clones in this sample may be carry-over from other donors' samples.

The chain's CDR3 is CASGRYSAFQETQYF. CDR3 nucleotide sequence: TGTGCTAGTGGCCGCTACTCCGCCTTCCAAGAGACCCAGTACTTC. V usage is TRBV12-5 and J usage is TRBJ2-5; no clear D gene. CDR1 and CDR2 (germline): LGHNT, FRNRAP. V shed 6 bases and J shed 1 base, with 15 bases lying between them. The CDR3 has 15 residues.

The chain links TRBV5-5 to TRBJ2-7; D might be TRBD1 (6 bases). CDR3 length: 13 residues. Germline-derived CDR1 and CDR2 are SGHKS and YYEKEE (reference sequence). Trimming left V 4 bases short and J 2 bases short, with 10 bases between. CDR3 sequence reads: CASSKWGPYEQYF. In nucleotides, the CDR3 is TGTGCCAGCAGCAAGTGGGGGCCCTACGAGCAGTACTTC.

This clone has a single count. This chain connects TRBV4-1 to TRBJ2-1, with D unresolved. Germline CDR1 reads MGHRA; CDR2 reads YSYEKL. The CDR3 spans 14 residues. Trimming stripped 0 bases from V and 8 bases from J, with 11 bases between. The CDR3 sequence: CASSQDRSVHEQFF. The CDR3 DNA reads as TGCGCCAGCAGCCAAGATCGATCGGTTCATGAGCAGTTCTTC.

This clone was counted once. Mismatch with germline at one junction end may stem from a read error. This sequence joins TRBV25-1 and TRBJ2-1; D is unresolved. Looked up from germline, CDR1 is MGHDK and CDR2 is SYGVNS. The CDR3 has 11 residues. CDR3: CASSGYIEQFF. DNA of the CDR3: TGTGCCAGCAGTGGGTACATTGAGCAGTTCTTC. The full variable domain, with the rest looked up from reference TRBV25-1 and TRBJ2-1, is EADIYQTPRYLVIGTGKKITLECSQTMGHDKMYWYQQDPGMELHLIHYSYGVNSTEKGDLSSESTVSRIRTEHFPLTLESARPSHTSQYLCASSGYIEQFFGPGTRLTVL.

This chain links TRBV4-1 with TRBJ2-7, with 7 bases that match TRBD1. Looked up from germline, CDR1 is MGHRA and CDR2 is YSYEKL. The CDR3 has 13 residues. With 6 bases clipped from V and 1 base from J, the junction kept 3 bases outside the gene matches. The CDR3 protein is CASRQTGSYEQYF. The CDR3 DNA is TGCGCCAGCAGGCAGACAGGGTCCTACGAGCAGTACTTC.

This chain links TRBV7-9 with TRBJ2-5; D remains ambiguous. Germline V CDR1 and CDR2: SEHNR, FQNEAQ (reference sequence). The ends were cut back, 5 bases at V and 9 bases at J, with 13 bases in the middle. The length of the CDR3 is 12 residues. Written as DNA, the CDR3 is TGTGCCAGCAGCCCCCCGGTTTTGTCCCAGTACTTC. It specifies CASSPPVLSQYF.

The gene calls are TRBV6-5 and TRBJ1-4; D not resolved. This CDR3 is built from 14 residues. The germline V gene encodes CDR1 MNHEY and CDR2 SVGAGI. V was trimmed by 8 bases and J by 0 bases, leaving 10 bases between them. CDR3 DNA: TGTGCCAGCCGTCCACCGGCAACTAATGAAAAACTGTTTTTT. Protein: CASRPPATNEKLFF.

This sequence joins TRBV4-1 and TRBJ1-1; 9 positions agree with TRBD1. Germline-derived CDR1 and CDR2 are MGHRA and YSYEKL. The CDR3 runs 16 residues. Trimming removed 0 bases from V and 5 bases from J; junction bases left unmatched: 7. The CDR3 loop is CASSQEGQGLGTEAFF. The CDR3 nucleotides read TGCGCCAGCAGCCAAGAGGGACAGGGTCTGGGTACTGAAGCTTTCTTT.

The genes are TRBV9 and TRBJ1-2, with a weak D call TRBD1 (5 bases). This CDR3 contains 12 residues. V lost 5 bases to trimming and J lost 8 bases, with 13 bases between them. In germline, CDR1 is SGDLS, CDR2 YYNGEE. CDR3 amino acids: CASRAGPGGYTF. The CDR3 region has the DNA TGTGCCAGCAGAGCGGGGCCAGGGGGCTACACCTTC.

V is TRBV7-6 and J is TRBJ2-7, with D unclear. Trimming removed 0 bases at V and 1 base at J, with 13 bases between. Germline CDR1 SGHVS, CDR2 FNYEAQ. The CDR3 runs 16 residues. DNA for the CDR3: TGTGCCAGCAGCTTAGCGCCGGGTAGCATATCCTACGAGCAGTACTTC. This encodes CASSLAPGSISYEQYF.

The chain couples TRBV7-9 to TRBJ2-1, with D possibly TRBD2 on 7 matching bases. Germline V gives CDR1 SEHNR, CDR2 FQNEAQ (reference sequence). Between the trimmed V and J ends, which lost 5 bases and 7 bases, there was a span of 24 bases. This CDR3 has 17 amino acids. This CDR3 is CASSPLLGGRGENEQFF. CDR3 nucleotide sequence: TGTGCCAGCAGCCCACTTTTGGGGGGGCGAGGGGAAAATGAGCAGTTCTTC. The variable domain in full, with the rest retrieved from reference TRBV7-9 and TRBJ2-1, is DTGVSQNPRHKITKRGQNVTFRCDPISEHNRLYWYRQTLGQGPEFLTYFQNEAQLEKSRLLSDRFSAERPKGSFSTLEIQRTEQGDSAMYLCASSPLLGGRGENEQFFGPGTRLTVL.

V is TRBV14 and J is TRBJ1-4; D not resolved. V was trimmed by 0 bases and J by 7 bases, leaving 3 bases between them. The CDR3 is 12 amino acids. The germline CDR1 and CDR2 sequences are SGHDN and FVKESK. This chain's CDR3 is CASSQDREKLFF. The CDR3 nucleotides read TGTGCCAGCAGCCAAGATCGTGAAAAACTGTTTTTT.

The rearrangement joins TRBV2 to TRBJ1-6, with 8 positions matching TRBD1. This CDR3 spans 14 amino acids. Germline assignment: CDR1 SNHLY and CDR2 FYNNEI. The V and J ends lost 6 bases and 5 bases, in that order; junction bases with no gene match: 3. CDR3 bases: TGTGCCAGCAGACAGACAGGGGATAATTCACCCCTCCACTTT. Translating it yields CASRQTGDNSPLHF.

V and J are TRBV2 and TRBJ2-6; D is unresolved. The germline V gene encodes CDR1 SNHLY and CDR2 FYNNEI. V was shortened by 6 bases and J by 0 bases, with 6 bases between the two germline ends. This CDR3 is 14 amino acids long. In DNA form, the CDR3 reads TGTGCCAGCAGAGTGGCCTCTGGGGCCAACGTCCTGACTTTC. This sequence encodes CASRVASGANVLTF.

The CDR3 here is CASSRSGAEKTQYF. CDR3 nucleotide sequence: TGTGCCAGCTCCCGGAGTGGGGCAGAGAAGACCCAGTACTTC. This sequence joins TRBV5-4 and TRBJ2-5; D is possibly TRBD1 (5 bases). In germline, CDR1 is SGHNT, CDR2 YYREEE (reference sequence). Trimming stripped 7 bases from V and 6 bases from J, with 19 bases between. The CDR3 sequence is 14 residues long.

The rearrangement uses TRBV4-2 and TRBJ2-3; perhaps TRBD2 as D (7 bases). Germline values: CDR1 LGHNA, CDR2 YNFKEQ. This CDR3 region has 17 residues. The germline V and J ends were trimmed by 2 bases and 3 bases, with 18 bases remaining between them. CDR3 DNA: TGTGCCAGCAGCCAATGGGGGGGCGGCGGGACAACAGATACGCAGTATTTT. Residues: CASSQWGGGGTTDTQYF.

This clone has just one count. The chain joins TRBV7-9 to TRBJ1-4; 9 nucleotides agree with TRBD1. The CDR3 loop spans 16 amino acids. In germline, CDR1 is SEHNR, CDR2 FQNEAQ (reference sequence). V was clipped by 4 bases and J by 5 bases; unmatched bases: 8. DNA for the CDR3: TGTGCCAGCAGCTCTCAAACCGGGACAGGGAATGAAAAACTGTTTTTT. As protein: CASSSQTGTGNEKLFF. Together with reference TRBV7-9 and TRBJ1-4, the CDR3 gives the full variable domain: DTGVSQNPRHKITKRGQNVTFRCDPISEHNRLYWYRQTLGQGPEFLTYFQNEAQLEKSRLLSDRFSAERPKGSFSTLEIQRTEQGDSAMYLCASSSQTGTGNEKLFFGSGTQLSVL.

The chain is built from TRBV5-4 and TRBJ1-3; TRBD1 might be the D (6 bases). The CDR3 sequence is 17 residues long. Trimming pared 0 bases from V and 0 bases from J, leaving 13 bases between. Germline CDR1 is SGHNT and CDR2 is YYREEE (reference sequence). The CDR3 DNA is TGTGCCAGCAGCTTGGGCAGGGGCGTATACTCTGGAAACACCATATATTTT. Its protein is CASSLGRGVYSGNTIYF.

V and J are TRBV19 and TRBJ2-5, with D possibly matching TRBD2 (6 bases). The CDR3 totals 13 residues. Germline V gene sequence: CDR1 LNHDA, CDR2 SQIVND (reference sequence). Trimming pared 6 bases from V and 5 bases from J, leaving 13 bases between. This chain's CDR3 is CASSPGTEETQYF. CDR3 sequence (DNA): TGTGCCAGTAGCCCCGGGACTGAGGAGACCCAGTACTTC.

J is TRBJ1-5 and V is TRBV19; 10 bases match TRBD1. Germline lookup yields CDR1 LNHDA and CDR2 SQIVND (reference sequence). V was pared by 3 bases and J by 11 bases, with 10 bases of the junction left unmatched. The CDR3 sequence is 15 residues long. The DNA of the CDR3 is TGTGCCAGTAGTATTGAGGGGGGACAGGGGACGGCCCAGCATTTT. Translating gives CASSIEGGQGTAQHF.

The genes are TRBV11-2 and TRBJ2-7; TRBD1 is a possible D gene (6 bases). V lost 4 bases, J lost 3 bases, and 10 bases lay in between. The germline gives CDR1 SGHAT, CDR2 FQNNGV. This CDR3 comprises 13 residues. The CDR3 loop is CASSSQTGYEQYF. CDR3 bases: TGTGCCAGCAGCTCCCAGACAGGCTACGAGCAGTACTTC.

As regards this clone: The junction does not match germline at one end; this may be a read error. DNA for the CDR3: TGTGCCAGCACCTTAGTTTCAAACACTGAAGCTTTCTTT. Amino acid sequence: CASTLVSNTEAFF. The chain uses TRBV7-6 and TRBJ1-1, with D hard to call. The CDR3 extends over 13 amino acids. Germline V gene lookup returns CDR1 SGHVS and CDR2 FNYEAQ.

The genes are TRBV5-4 and TRBJ2-5; weak D call: TRBD2 (7 bases). CDR1 and CDR2 from the germline V gene are SGHNT and YYREEE (reference sequence). There are 14 residues in the CDR3. Trimming stripped 5 bases from V and 2 bases from J, with 13 bases between. The CDR3 DNA reads as TGTGCCAGCAGTTGGGGAGGGGGGCAAGAGACCCAGTACTTC. Protein product: CASSWGGGQETQYF.